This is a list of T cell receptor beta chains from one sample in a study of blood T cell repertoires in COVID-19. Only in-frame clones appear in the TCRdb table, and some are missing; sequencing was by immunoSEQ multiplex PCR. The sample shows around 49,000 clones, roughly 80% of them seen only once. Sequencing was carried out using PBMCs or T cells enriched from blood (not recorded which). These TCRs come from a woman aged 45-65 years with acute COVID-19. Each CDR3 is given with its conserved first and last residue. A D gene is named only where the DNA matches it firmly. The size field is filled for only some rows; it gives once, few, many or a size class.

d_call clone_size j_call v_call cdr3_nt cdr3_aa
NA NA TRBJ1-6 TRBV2 TGTGCCAGCAGTGATGAACAGTTCTATAATTCACCCCTCCACTTT CASSDEQFYNSPLHF
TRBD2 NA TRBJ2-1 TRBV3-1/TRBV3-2 TGTGCCAGCAGCCAAGGTTCCGGGACTAGCGGGAACAATGAGCAGTTCTTC CASSQGSGTSGNNEQFF
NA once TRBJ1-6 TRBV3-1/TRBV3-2 TGTGCCAGCATGGGCCTCTCCTATAATTCACCCCTCCACTTT CASMGLSYNSPLHF
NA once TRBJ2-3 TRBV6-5 TGTGCCAGCAGTTTTCTTAGCACAGATACGCAGTATTTT CASSFLSTDTQYF
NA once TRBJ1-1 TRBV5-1 TGCGCCAGCAGCCCTCGACAGGTTTGGACTGAAGCTTTCTTT CASSPRQVWTEAFF
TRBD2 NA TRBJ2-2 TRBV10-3 TGTGCCATCAGTGGATCAGCGGGGGTGAACACCGGGGAGCTGTTTTTT CAISGSAGVNTGELFF
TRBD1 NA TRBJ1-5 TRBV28 TGTGCCAGCAGTTTACCCCCGGGAGGGGGCAGTCTAAATCAGCCCCAGCATTTT CASSLPPGGGSLNQPQHF
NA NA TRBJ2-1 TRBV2 TGTGCCAGCAGCGACTACAGGGTTCACAATGAGCAGTTCTTC CASSDYRVHNEQFF
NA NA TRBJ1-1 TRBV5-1 TGCGCCAGCAGCTTGGCCGAGCTGGCAGGATATGATGAAGCTTTCTTT CASSLAELAGYDEAFF
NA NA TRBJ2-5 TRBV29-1 TGCAGCGTCGGCCAAGAGACCCAGTACTTC CSVGQETQYF
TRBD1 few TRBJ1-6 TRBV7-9 TGTGCCAGCAGCTTGACAGGGGGCGTCCCTTCACCCCTCCACTTT CASSLTGGVPSPLHF
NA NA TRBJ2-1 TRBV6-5 TGTGCCAGCAGCGCGGACAGCACCAATGAGCAGTTCTTC CASSADSTNEQFF
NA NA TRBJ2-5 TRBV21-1 TGTGCCAGCAGCATCGTCCCCCGGAATCCAGGGGGCGAATGTGAGGAGACCCAGTACTTC CASSIVPRNPGGECEETQYF
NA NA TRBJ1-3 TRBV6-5 TGTGCCAGCCTTTCTGGAAACACCATATATTTT CASLSGNTIYF
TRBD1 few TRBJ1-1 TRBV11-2 TGTGCCAGCAGCCAAGACAGGGGGCGAGAACACACTGAAGCTTTCTTT CASSQDRGREHTEAFF
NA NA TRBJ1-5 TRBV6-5 TGTGCCAGCAGTTATGGGGGCCACCATCAGCCCCAGCATTTT CASSYGGHHQPQHF
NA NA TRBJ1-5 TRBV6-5 TGTGCCAGCAGTTCGCAGCGGAATCAGCCCCAGCATTTT CASSSQRNQPQHF